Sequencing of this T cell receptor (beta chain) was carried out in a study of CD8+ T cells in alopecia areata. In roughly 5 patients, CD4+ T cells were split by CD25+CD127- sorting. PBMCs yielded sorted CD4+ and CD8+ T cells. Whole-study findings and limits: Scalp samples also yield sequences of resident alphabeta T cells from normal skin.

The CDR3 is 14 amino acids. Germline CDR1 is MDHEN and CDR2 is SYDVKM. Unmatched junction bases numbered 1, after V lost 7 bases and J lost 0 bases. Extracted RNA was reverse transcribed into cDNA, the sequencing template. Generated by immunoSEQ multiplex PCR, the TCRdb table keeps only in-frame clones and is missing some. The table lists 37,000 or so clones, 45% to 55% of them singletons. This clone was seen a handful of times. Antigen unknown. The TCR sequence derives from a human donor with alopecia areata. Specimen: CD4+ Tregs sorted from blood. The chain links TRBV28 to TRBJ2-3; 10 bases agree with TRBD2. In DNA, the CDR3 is TGTGCCAGCACACTAGCGGGAAGCACAGATACGCAGTATTTT. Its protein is CASTLAGSTDTQYF.